The 10 T cell receptor beta chains reported below all come from one sample, sequenced in a study of shared clonotypes between healthy human individuals. Sequencing was performed with immunoSEQ multiplex PCR; in TCRdb, only in-frame clones are kept and a portion is missing. Here the sample spans a few hundred thousand clones, 50% to 80% being singletons. Sequencing was carried out using memory CD4+ T cells sorted from blood. As to subset: CD45RA-negative fraction. The origin of the receptors is a man in his thirties or forties in good health.

The chain carries TRBV2 and TRBJ1-2; 8 bases are a match to TRBD1. With V trimmed by 6 bases and J by 4 bases, 13 bases remained unmatched. The CDR3 is made up of 16 amino acids. Germline CDR1 SNHLY, CDR2 FYNNEI. The CDR3 coding sequence is TGTGCCAGCAGCCCCACCGGGACAGGACTAATCTATGGCTACACCTTC. Its protein product is CASSPTGTGLIYGYTF.

In its sample, this clone was seen a few times. The chain employs TRBV5-1 and TRBJ2-5; 13 bases are shared with TRBD2. This CDR3 comprises 15 residues. The germline CDR1 and CDR2 sequences are SGHRS and YFSETQ. The V segment lost 3 bases and the J segment 2 bases; nucleotides outside the gene matches: 1. Here the CDR3 reads CASSSGLAGQETQYF. CDR3 DNA sequence: TGCGCCAGCAGCTCGGGACTAGCGGGGCAAGAGACCCAGTACTTC.

V and J are TRBV5-5 and TRBJ2-5, with a weak D call TRBD1 (5 bases). The CDR3 is 14 residues long. Germline values: CDR1 SGHKS, CDR2 YYEKEE (reference sequence). Between the trimmed V and J ends, which lost 3 bases and 5 bases, there was a span of 14 bases. CDR3 nucleotide sequence: TGTGCCAGCAGCTACGACAGCTTTGGGGAGACCCAGTACTTC. It encodes CASSYDSFGETQYF.

This clone occurred a few times. The gene calls are TRBV29-1 and TRBJ2-5; no clear D. Germline V gene data show CDR1 as SQVTM and CDR2 as ANQGSEA. The CDR3 totals 11 residues. The V and J ends lost 5 bases and 4 bases respectively, with 8 bases between them. The CDR3 here is CSVSLGETQYF. The CDR3 DNA sequence: TGCAGCGTTTCTCTTGGAGAGACCCAGTACTTC.

This clone has just a few counts. This sequence joins TRBV20-1 and TRBJ1-2; the D is unclear. The germline CDR1 and CDR2 sequences are DFQATT and SNEGSKA (reference sequence). V was clipped by 3 bases and J by 7 bases, with 9 bases between them. CDR3 length equals 11 residues. The CDR3 DNA reads TGCAGTGCTAGTGATATAGCTGGCTACACCTTC. This sequence encodes CSASDIAGYTF.

Only one count was recorded for this clone. This chain connects TRBV19 to TRBJ2-3, with TRBD2 matching over 13 bases. Germline loops: CDR1 LNHDA, CDR2 SQIVND (reference sequence). Losses at the gene ends were 6 bases for V and 2 bases for J; bases not matched to a gene: 11. The length of the CDR3 is 18 residues. The CDR3 region is CASRLLAGGPRHTDTQYF. The CDR3 region has the DNA TGTGCCAGTAGGTTACTAGCGGGAGGGCCGAGACACACAGATACGCAGTATTTT.

There are a few counts of this clone. The V and J genes are TRBV9 and TRBJ2-3; D is possibly TRBD2 (5 bases). This CDR3 is 14 amino acids long. From germline, CDR1 is SGDLS and CDR2 YYNGEE. Trimming shortened V by 3 bases and J by 6 bases, and 14 bases separated the two germline ends. CDR3 protein: CASSAALASDTQYF. The CDR3 region has the DNA TGTGCCAGCAGCGCGGCCCTAGCATCGGATACGCAGTATTTT.

CDR3: CASSLSKPYEQYF. CDR3 in DNA: TGTGCCAGCAGTTTATCGAAGCCCTACGAGCAGTACTTC. The chain employs TRBV27 and TRBJ2-7; D ambiguous. CDR3 length: 13 amino acids. The germline V and J ends were trimmed by 0 bases and 2 bases, with 5 bases remaining between them. The V gene's germline CDR1 is MNHEY and CDR2 SMNVEV (reference sequence).

The chain is built from TRBV28 and TRBJ2-1; D unresolved. With 3 bases removed from V and 9 bases from J, the gap between germline ends came to 18 bases. Germline V gives CDR1 MDHEN, CDR2 SYDVKM. The CDR3 has 15 amino acids. As DNA, the CDR3 is TGTGCCAGCAGTTTTCATCCCTCTAGAGAGCTTGAGCAGTTCTTC. Its protein is CASSFHPSRELEQFF.

This clone has only a few counts. The chain has TRBV28 and TRBJ2-1; a weak D match, TRBD1 (6 bases). Looked up from germline, CDR1 is MDHEN and CDR2 is SYDVKM. The CDR3 has 10 amino acids. The ends were cut back, 6 bases at V and 15 bases at J, with 12 bases in the middle. The CDR3 protein is CASSHRERFF. Written as DNA, the CDR3 is TGTGCCAGCAGCCACAGGGAGAGGTTCTTC.